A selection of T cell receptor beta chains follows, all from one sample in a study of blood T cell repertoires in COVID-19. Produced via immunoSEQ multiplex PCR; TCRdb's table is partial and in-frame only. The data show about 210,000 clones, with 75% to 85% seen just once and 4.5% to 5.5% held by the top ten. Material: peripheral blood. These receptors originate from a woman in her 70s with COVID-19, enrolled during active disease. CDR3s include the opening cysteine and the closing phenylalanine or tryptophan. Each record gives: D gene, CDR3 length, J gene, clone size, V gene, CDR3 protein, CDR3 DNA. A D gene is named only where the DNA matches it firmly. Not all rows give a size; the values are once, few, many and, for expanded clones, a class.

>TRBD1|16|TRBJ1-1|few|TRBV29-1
CSVKRNRGIKNTEAFF
TGCAGCGTTAAAAGGAACAGGGGGATTAAGAACACTGAAGCTTTCTTT
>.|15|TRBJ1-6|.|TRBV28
CASSPGTGTYSPLHF
TGTGCCAGCAGCCCCGGCACAGGAACCTATTCACCCCTCCACTTT
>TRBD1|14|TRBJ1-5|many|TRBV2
CASRWTGADQPQHF
TGTGCCAGCAGATGGACAGGGGCGGATCAGCCCCAGCATTTT
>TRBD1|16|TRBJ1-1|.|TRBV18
CASSPLTTGGNTEAFF
TGTGCCAGCTCACCGTTAACAACAGGGGGAAACACTGAAGCTTTCTTT
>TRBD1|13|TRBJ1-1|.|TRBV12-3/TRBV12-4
CASSLRQGTEAFF
TGTGCCAGCAGTTTGAGACAGGGAACTGAAGCTTTCTTT
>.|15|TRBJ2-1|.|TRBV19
CASTPRGSGYNEQFF
TGTGCCAGTACCCCCCGGGGGAGTGGGTACAATGAGCAGTTCTTC
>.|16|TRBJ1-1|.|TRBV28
CASSFTRGAGGTEAFF
TGTGCCAGCAGTTTCACACGTGGGGCGGGAGGGACTGAAGCTTTCTTT
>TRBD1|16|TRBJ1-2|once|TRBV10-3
CAIKKAGTGGPGGYTF
TGTGCCATCAAAAAAGCCGGGACAGGGGGCCCGGGTGGCTACACCTTC
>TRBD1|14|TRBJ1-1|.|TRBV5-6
CASSLTGQGVKAFF
TGTGCCAGCAGCTTGACCGGACAGGGGGTGAAAGCTTTCTTT
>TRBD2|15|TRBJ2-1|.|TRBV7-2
CASSSDTWVGGEQFF
TGTGCCAGCAGCTCCGATACCTGGGTGGGGGGGGAGCAGTTCTTC